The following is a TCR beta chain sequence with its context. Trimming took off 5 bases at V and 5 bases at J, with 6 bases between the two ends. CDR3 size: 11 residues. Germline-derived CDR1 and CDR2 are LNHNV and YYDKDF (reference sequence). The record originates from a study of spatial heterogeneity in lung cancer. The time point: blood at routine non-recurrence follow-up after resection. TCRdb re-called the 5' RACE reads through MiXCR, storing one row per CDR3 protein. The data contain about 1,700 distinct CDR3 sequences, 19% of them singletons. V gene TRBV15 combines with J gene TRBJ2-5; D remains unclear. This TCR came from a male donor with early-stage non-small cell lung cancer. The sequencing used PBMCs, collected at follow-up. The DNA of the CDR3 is TGTGCCACCAGCGATCCGGAGACCCAGTACTTC. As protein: CATSDPETQYF.